The entry below describes one TCR beta chain. Germline CDR1 MDHEN, CDR2 SYDVKM. CDR3 length: 15 amino acids. Trimming removed 6 bases from V and 5 bases from J; junction bases left unmatched: 9. Per the original data handling: By means of reference gene primer amplification, nucleated cell counts were estimated. Repertoires were generated with immunoSEQ multiplex PCR, while TCRdb's copy carries only in-frame clones and drops some. V and J calls and clone size are those listed in that table; D and trimming were worked out from the DNA. The data show around 70,000 clones, roughly 79% seen once. This sample is part of a study of blood T cell repertoires in COVID-19.

The TCR sequence derives from a woman in her 70s with acute or convalescent COVID-19. This chain connects TRBV28 to TRBJ1-5, with 8 nucleotides matching TRBD1. The sample was peripheral blood. In nucleotides, the CDR3 is TGTGCCAGCAGCCACCTCGGACAGGGCCATCAGCCCCAGCATTTT. This gives the protein CASSHLGQGHQPQHF.